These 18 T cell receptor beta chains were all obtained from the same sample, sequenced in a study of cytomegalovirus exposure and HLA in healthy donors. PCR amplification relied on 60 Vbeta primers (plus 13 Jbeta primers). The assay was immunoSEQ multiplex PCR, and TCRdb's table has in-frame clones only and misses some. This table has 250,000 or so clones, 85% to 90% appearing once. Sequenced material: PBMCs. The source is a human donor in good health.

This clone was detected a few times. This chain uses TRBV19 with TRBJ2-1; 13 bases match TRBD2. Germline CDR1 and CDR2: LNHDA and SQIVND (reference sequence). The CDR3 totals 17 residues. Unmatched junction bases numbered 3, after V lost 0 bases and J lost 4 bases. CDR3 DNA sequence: TGTGCCAGTAGTATAGATGGGACTAGCGGGATTTACAATGAGCAGTTCTTC. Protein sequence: CASSIDGTSGIYNEQFF.

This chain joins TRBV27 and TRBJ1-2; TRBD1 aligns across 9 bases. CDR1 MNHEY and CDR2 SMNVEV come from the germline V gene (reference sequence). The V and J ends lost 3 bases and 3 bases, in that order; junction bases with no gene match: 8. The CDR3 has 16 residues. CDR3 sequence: CASSFKGQGSYYGYTF. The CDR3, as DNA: TGTGCCAGCAGTTTTAAGGGACAGGGATCCTACTATGGCTACACCTTC.

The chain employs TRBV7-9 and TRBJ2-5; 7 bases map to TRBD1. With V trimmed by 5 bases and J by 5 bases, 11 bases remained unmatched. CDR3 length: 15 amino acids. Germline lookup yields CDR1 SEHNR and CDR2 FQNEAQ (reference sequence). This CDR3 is CASSTSLTGVETQYF. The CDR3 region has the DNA TGTGCCAGCAGCACATCCTTAACAGGGGTTGAGACCCAGTACTTC.

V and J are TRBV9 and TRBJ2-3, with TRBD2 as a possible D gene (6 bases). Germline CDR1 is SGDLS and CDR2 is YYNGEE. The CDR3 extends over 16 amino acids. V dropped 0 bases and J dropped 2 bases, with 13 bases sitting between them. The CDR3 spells CASSVGVGGLTDTQYF. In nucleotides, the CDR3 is TGTGCCAGCAGCGTAGGAGTGGGAGGCCTCACAGATACGCAGTATTTT.

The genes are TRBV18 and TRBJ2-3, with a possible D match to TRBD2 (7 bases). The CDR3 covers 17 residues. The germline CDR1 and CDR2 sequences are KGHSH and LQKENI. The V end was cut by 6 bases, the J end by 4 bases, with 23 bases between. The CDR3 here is CASSKLTVRGGADTQYF. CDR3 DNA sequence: TGTGCCAGCTCGAAACTCACGGTCAGGGGAGGGGCAGATACGCAGTATTTT.

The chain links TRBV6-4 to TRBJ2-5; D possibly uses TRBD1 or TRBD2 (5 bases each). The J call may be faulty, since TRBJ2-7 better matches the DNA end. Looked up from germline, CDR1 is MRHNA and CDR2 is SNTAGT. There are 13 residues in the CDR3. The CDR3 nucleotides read TGTGCCAGCAGTTCCCGAGGGGACTACGAGCAGTACTTC. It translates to CASSSRGDYEQYF.

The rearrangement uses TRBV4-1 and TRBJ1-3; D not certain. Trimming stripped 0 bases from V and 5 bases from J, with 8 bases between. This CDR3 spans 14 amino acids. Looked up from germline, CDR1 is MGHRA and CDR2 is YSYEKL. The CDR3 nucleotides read TGCGCCAGCAGCCAAGATTCAGAAAGAAACACCATATATTTT. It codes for CASSQDSERNTIYF.

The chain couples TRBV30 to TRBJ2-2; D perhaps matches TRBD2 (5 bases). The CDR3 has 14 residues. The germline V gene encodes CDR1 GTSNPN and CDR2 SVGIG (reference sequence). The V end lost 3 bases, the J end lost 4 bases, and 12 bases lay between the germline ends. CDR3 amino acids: CAWRKQGSTGELFF. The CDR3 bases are TGTGCCTGGAGAAAGCAAGGGAGCACCGGGGAGCTGTTTTTT.

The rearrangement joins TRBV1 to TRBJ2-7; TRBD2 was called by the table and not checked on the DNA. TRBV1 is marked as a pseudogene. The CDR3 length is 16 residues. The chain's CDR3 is CTYRQPWVKRTYEQYF. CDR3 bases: TGCACCTACCGTCAACCTTGGGTGAAGCGTACCTACGAGCAGTACTTC.

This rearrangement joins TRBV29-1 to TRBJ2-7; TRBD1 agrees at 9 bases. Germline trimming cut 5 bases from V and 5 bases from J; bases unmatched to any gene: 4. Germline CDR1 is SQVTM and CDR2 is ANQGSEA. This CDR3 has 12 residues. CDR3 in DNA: TGCAGCGTTAAGTGGACAGGGGACGAGCAGTACTTC. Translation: CSVKWTGDEQYF.

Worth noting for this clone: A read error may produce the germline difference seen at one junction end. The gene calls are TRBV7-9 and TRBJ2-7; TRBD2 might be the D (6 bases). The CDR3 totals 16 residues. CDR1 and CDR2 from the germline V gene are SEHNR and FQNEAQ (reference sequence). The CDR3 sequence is CSSSFTWDSGGTEQYF. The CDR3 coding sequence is TGTTCCAGCAGTTTTACCTGGGACTCCGGGGGTACCGAGCAGTACTTC.

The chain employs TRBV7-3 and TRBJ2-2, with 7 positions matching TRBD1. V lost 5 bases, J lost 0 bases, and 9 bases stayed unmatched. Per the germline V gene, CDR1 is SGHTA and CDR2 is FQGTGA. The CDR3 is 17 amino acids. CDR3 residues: CASSETPTGPNTGELFF. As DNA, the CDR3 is TGTGCCAGCAGCGAGACCCCGACAGGGCCGAACACCGGGGAGCTGTTTTTT.

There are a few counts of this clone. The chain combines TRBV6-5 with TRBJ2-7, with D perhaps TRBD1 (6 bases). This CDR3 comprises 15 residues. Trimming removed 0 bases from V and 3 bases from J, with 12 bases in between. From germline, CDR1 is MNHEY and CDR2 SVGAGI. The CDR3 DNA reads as TGTGCCAGCAGTTACTCCGGTAGGGGGAACTACGAGCAGTACTTC. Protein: CASSYSGRGNYEQYF.

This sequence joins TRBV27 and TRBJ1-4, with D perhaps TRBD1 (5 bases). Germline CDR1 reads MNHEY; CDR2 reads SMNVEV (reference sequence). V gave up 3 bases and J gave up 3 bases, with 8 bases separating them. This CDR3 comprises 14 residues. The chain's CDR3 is CASSFRAPNEKLFF. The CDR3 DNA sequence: TGTGCCAGCAGTTTCAGGGCACCTAATGAAAAACTGTTTTTT.

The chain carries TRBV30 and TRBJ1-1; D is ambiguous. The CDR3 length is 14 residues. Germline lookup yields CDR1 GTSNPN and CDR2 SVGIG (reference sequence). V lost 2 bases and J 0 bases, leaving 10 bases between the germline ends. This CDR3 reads CAWSPNSLNTEAFF. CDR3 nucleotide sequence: TGTGCCTGGAGTCCGAACAGTCTGAACACTGAAGCTTTCTTT.

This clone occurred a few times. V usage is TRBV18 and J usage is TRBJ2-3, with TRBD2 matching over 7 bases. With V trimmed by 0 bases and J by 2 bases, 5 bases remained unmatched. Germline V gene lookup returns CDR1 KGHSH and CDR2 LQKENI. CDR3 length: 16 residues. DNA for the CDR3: TGTGCCAGCTCACCACCCGGGACTACCTACACAGATACGCAGTATTTT. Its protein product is CASSPPGTTYTDTQYF. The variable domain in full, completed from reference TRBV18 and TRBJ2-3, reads NAGVMQNPRHLVRRRGQEARLRCSPMKGHSHVYWYRQLPEEGLKFMVYLQKENIIDESGMPKERFSAEFPKEGPSILRIQQVVRGDSAAYFCASSPPGTTYTDTQYFGPGTRLTVL.

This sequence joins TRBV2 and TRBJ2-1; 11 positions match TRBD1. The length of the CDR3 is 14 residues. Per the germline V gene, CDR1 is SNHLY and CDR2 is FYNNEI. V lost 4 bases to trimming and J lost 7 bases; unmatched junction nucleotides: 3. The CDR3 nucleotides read TGTGCCAGCAGTGTCCGGGACAGGGGGAATGAGCAGTTCTTC. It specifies CASSVRDRGNEQFF.

CDR3 region: CAWSTPLTGEGPYSNQPQHF. Here the CDR3 DNA reads TGTGCCTGGAGTACCCCCCTGACAGGGGAGGGGCCATATAGCAATCAGCCCCAGCATTTT. The V and J genes are TRBV30 and TRBJ1-5; TRBD1 aligns across 8 bases. The germline CDR1 and CDR2 sequences are GTSNPN and SVGIG (reference sequence). CDR3 length equals 20 residues. With V trimmed by 2 bases and J by 0 bases, 18 bases remained unmatched. The full variable domain, with the rest looked up from reference TRBV30 and TRBJ1-5, is SQTIHQWPATLVQPVGSPLSLECTVEGTSNPNLYWYRQAAGRGLQLLFYSVGIGQISSEVPQNLSASRPQDRQFILSSKKLLLSDSGFYLCAWSTPLTGEGPYSNQPQHFGDGTRLSIL.